This TCR beta chain stems from a study of blood T cell repertoires in COVID-19. For the study at large: Collection of acute and convalescent COVID-19 samples took place in the United States, Italy and Spain. The cDNA or gDNA used as material had been derived from T cells, B-cell-depleted T cells, or PBMCs.

Original handling: The authors estimated nucleated cell counts from reference gene primer amplification. Clones were read by immunoSEQ multiplex PCR, and TCRdb kept only the in-frame ones, dropping some. The DNA was the basis for D and trimming; V, J and clone size are from that table. Of about 70,000 clones in the sample, roughly three quarters were seen once. V was clipped by 5 bases and J by 9 bases, with 8 bases between them. The CDR3 covers 12 residues. J is TRBJ1-6 and V is TRBV12-3 or TRBV12-4, with D unresolved. The sample taken for sequencing was peripheral blood. The source is a woman between 55 and 75 years old with acute or convalescent COVID-19. Written as DNA, the CDR3 is TGTGCCAGCAGTGTCCACGGTTCACCCCTCCACTTT. It is translated as CASSVHGSPLHF.